The count of the clone carrying this T cell receptor beta chain is one. The antigen is unknown. This specimen belongs to a study of cytomegalovirus exposure and HLA in healthy donors. CDR3 size: 14 residues. V shed 2 bases and J 6 bases; nucleotides not matched to a gene: 3. Germline CDR1 is MNHEY and CDR2 is SMNVEV (reference sequence). Study results and caveats: Prior analysis indicated that the majority of TCR beta V segments exhibited productivity approximately 87% or approximately 30% of the time. A classifier reportedly called cytomegalovirus status with high sensitivity and specificity. In a later analysis, HLA-C alleles had the fewest associated TCRs, DRB1 alleles the most. Some public TCRs appeared in many individuals, while most sequences were rare.

The primer mix had 60 Vbeta and 13 Jbeta primers. Assay used: immunoSEQ multiplex PCR; TCRdb lists only in-frame clones, some missing. The sample yields roughly 130,000 clones, roughly two thirds seen once. The TCR originated in a man aged 25-45 years in good health and CMV-seropositive. The rearrangement joins TRBV27 to TRBJ2-1, with TRBD2 identical over 8 bases. The sequenced sample consisted of PBMCs. CDR3 protein: CASSLAGGPNEQFF. DNA for the CDR3: TGTGCCAGCAGTTTAGCGGGAGGTCCCAATGAGCAGTTCTTC.